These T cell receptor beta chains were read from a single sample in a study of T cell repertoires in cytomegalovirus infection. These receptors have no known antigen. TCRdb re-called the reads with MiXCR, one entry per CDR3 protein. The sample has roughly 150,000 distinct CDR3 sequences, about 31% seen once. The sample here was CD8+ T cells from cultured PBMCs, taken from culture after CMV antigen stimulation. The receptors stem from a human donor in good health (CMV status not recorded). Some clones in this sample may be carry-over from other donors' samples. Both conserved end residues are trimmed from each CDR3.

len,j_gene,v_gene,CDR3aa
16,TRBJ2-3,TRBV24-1,ATSALVGQTLSTDTQY
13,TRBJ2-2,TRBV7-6,ASSRTGGDTGELF
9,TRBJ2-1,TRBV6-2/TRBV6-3,ASSYLDEQF
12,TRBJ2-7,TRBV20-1,SARAYTGAYEQY
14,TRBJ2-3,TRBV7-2,ASSYASGGALDTQY
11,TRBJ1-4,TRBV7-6,ASRGGGGEKLF
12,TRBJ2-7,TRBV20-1,SARDGRGSYEQY
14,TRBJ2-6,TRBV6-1,ASSTGDTSGANVLT
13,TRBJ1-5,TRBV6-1,ASTKDRYSNQPQH
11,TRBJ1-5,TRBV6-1,ASSEVGKEPQH
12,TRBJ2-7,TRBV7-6,ASSLGQGGYEQY
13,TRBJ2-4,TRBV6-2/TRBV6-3,ASSYVRDAKNIQY
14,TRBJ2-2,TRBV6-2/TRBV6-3,ASRELAGGYTGELF
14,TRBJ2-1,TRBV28,ASSPYSGAPDNEQF
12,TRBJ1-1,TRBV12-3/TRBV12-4,ASSLGELGTEAF
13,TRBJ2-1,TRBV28,ASNSDRDSYNEQF
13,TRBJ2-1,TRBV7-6,ASRVLAGDYNEQF
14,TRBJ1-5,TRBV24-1,ATSDAGTGSNQPQH
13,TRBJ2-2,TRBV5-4,ACHHGSENTGELF
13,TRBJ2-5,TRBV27,ASSPMERLEETQY
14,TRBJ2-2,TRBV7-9,ASSPLEQGNTGELF
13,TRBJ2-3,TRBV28,ASSWTSGGPDTQY